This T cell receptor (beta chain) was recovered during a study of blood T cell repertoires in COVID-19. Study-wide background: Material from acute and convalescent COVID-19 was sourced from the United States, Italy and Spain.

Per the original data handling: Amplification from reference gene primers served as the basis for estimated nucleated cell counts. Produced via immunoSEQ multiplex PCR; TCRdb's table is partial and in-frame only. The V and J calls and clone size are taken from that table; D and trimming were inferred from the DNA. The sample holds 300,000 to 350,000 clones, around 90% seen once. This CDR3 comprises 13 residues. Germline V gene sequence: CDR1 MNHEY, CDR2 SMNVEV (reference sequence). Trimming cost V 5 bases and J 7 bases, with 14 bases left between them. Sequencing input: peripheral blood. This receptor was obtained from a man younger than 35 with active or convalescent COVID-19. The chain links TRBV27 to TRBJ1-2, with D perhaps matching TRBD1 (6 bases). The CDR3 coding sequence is TGTGCCAGCAGTCGGGCAGGGGCAGGTGGCTACACCTTC. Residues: CASSRAGAGGYTF.